This T cell receptor beta chain emerged from a study of post-analysis software for immune sequencing data (dated by TCRdb to between 2015 and 2016). With regard to the full study: Recorded disease courses included relapsing-remitting, secondary progressive and progressive-relapsing multiple sclerosis, with some patients lacking subtype annotation. The patient repertoires were compared against about a dozen previously published healthy control repertoires obtained from donors aged 6 to 25 years. A subset of samples was prepared in parallel using single-end sample barcoding, then pooled and co-amplified after Illumina adapter ligation. Broad study findings and their caveats: Direct clustering with F measure showed strong co-clustering of samples prepared in the same batch, prompting a batch-effect correction. Patients showed significantly higher frequencies than controls for a handful of TRBV segments, among them TRBV5-6, TRBV5-1 and TRBV20-1. Normalized Chao1 diversity was significantly lower in multiple sclerosis patients than controls, suggesting substantial peripheral T-cell clonal expansion. The multiple sclerosis patient group was slightly younger than the control group.

To demonstrate the VDJtools post-analysis software, the study profiled TCR beta repertoires from the peripheral blood of approximately twelve young patients with multiple sclerosis. The multiple sclerosis patients were children and adolescents ranging in age from roughly 6 to 16 years. Worth noting for this clonotype: Its target antigen remains unknown. Qualities for individual bases were not recorded, and no much larger clone is one base off.

The library was generated by PCR. Sequencing took place on an Illumina HiSeq 2500. Unique molecular identifiers were incorporated into TCR beta cDNA libraries to reduce PCR and sequencing biases. Roughly 500,000 cDNA molecules were obtained for every 1 to 10 million input T cells, so each molecule roughly corresponded to one T cell. The patient libraries were prepared and sequenced with the same protocol used for the earlier healthy control dataset. Samples belonging to the same batch were prepared together, multiplexed and sequenced on a shared HiSeq lane. As for how the authors treated the data: MIGEC handled the raw barcoded reads, throwing out single-read molecular identifier groups before consensus assembly and CDR3 extraction. VDJtools was used for post-analysis of the clonotype tables, with diversity normalized by down-sampling every dataset to the smallest sample size. To correct batch-related cross-sample contamination, repertoire overlap clustering matched CDR3 amino acid sequences but not nucleotide sequences. The public reads were reanalyzed by TCRdb: fastp trimming at Q25, MiXCR alignment, in-frame beta chains only. A single entry per CDR3 protein holds the most common genes and DNA from its merged rows. The V and J calls were not made by the authors but by TCRdb's processing. This sample gives around 400,000 distinct CDR3 sequences in total; less than 40% of them show up just once. Less than 8% of the sample is in the top ten clones.

The V and J ends are trimmed by 7 bases and 5 bases, leaving 16 bases between them. Taken from cysteine to phenylalanine, the CDR3 has 14 residues. Only the CDR3 DNA is retained, 42 bases long and in frame from the first base. The chain couples TRBV12-3 or TRBV12-4 to TRBJ2-3, with no D gene named confidently. The sequencing input was blood. The TCR was taken from a girl aged 2 to 9 with multiple sclerosis. The CDR3 reads CASNLPSNEDTQYF. The nucleotide sequence reads TGTGCCAGCAATCTACCGAGCAATGAAGATACGCAGTATTTT.